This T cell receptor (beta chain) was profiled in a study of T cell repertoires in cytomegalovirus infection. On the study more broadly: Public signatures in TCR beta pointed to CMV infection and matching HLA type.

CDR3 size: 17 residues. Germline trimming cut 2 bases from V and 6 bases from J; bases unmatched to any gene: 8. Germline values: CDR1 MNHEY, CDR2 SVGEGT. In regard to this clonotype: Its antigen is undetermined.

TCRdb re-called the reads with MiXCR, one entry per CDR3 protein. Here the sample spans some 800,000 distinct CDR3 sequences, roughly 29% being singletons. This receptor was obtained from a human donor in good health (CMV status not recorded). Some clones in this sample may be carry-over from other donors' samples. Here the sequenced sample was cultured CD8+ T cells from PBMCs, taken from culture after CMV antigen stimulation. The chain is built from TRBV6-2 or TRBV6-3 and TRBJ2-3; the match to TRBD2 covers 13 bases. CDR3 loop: CASSYLPGLAGRDTQYF. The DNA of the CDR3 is TGTGCCAGCAGTTACCTCCCGGGACTAGCGGGGCGGGATACGCAGTATTTT.